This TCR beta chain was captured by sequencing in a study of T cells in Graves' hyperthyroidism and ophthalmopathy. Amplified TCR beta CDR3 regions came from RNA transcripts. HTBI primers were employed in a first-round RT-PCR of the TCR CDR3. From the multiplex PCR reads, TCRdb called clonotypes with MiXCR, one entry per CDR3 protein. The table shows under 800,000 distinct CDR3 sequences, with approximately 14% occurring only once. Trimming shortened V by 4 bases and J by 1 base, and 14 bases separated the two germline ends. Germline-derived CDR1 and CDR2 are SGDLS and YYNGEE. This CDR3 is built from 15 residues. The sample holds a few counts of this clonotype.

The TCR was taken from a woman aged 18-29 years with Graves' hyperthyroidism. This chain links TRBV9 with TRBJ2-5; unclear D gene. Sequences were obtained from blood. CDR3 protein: CASSPRDTAQETQYF. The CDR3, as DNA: TGTGCCAGCAGCCCGCGAGACACGGCCCAAGAGACCCAGTACTTC. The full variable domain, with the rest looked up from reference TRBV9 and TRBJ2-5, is DSGVTQTPKHLITATGQRVTLRCSPRSGDLSVYWYQQSLDQGLQFLIQYYNGEERAKGNILERFSAQQFPDLHSELNLSSLELGDSALYFCASSPRDTAQETQYFGPGTRLLVL.